Presented here are 9 T cell receptor beta chains from one specimen sequenced in a study of monozygotic twins with cystic fibrosis. TCRdb keeps only in-frame clones here, not all; method: immunoSEQ multiplex PCR. The sample lists about 36,000 clones, about 80% occurring once. The sample was blood. The source is a girl aged 2 to 10 with cystic fibrosis.

This chain uses TRBV25-1 with TRBJ1-6; 9 bases fit TRBD1. Germline V gene lookup returns CDR1 MGHDK and CDR2 SYGVNS. V lost 1 base to trimming and J lost 9 bases; unmatched junction nucleotides: 7. CDR3 length: 16 residues. The CDR3 region is CASSESAGTGRSPLHF. CDR3 in DNA: TGTGCCAGCAGTGAATCCGCCGGGACAGGGCGTTCACCCCTCCACTTT.

This clone was seen once. The chain links TRBV13 to TRBJ2-1; D call uncertain. The CDR3 contains 14 residues. Germline loops: CDR1 PRHDT, CDR2 FYEKMQ (reference sequence). V gave up 9 bases and J gave up 15 bases, with 27 bases separating them. DNA for the CDR3: TGTGCCAGTCGCAAGTTGGGGAAGGACCTTCAACCGTTCTTC. Amino acids: CASRKLGKDLQPFF.

The chain combines TRBV7-7 with TRBJ2-2, with D tentatively TRBD1 or TRBD2 (6 bases each). Germline V gene sequence: CDR1 SSHAT, CDR2 FNYEAQ (reference sequence). This CDR3 is built from 15 residues. V lost 5 bases, J lost 2 bases, and 12 bases lay in between. CDR3 region: CASSTRGPNTGELFF. DNA of the CDR3: TGTGCCAGCAGCACTCGGGGGCCCAACACCGGGGAGCTGTTTTTT. The full variable domain, with the rest looked up from reference TRBV7-7 and TRBJ2-2, is GAGVSQSPRYKVTKRGQDVTLRCDPISSHATLYWYQQALGQGPEFLTYFNYEAQPDKSGLPSDRFSAERPEGSISTLTIQRTEQRDSAMYRCASSTRGPNTGELFFGEGSRLTVL.

The rearrangement links TRBV29-1 to TRBJ2-1, with TRBD2 matching 11 bases. Germline V gives CDR1 SQVTM, CDR2 ANQGSEA. The CDR3 runs to 15 residues. The V and J ends lost 6 bases and 4 bases, in that order; junction bases with no gene match: 8. The CDR3 nucleotides are TGCAGCGTGGCCACTAGCGGGGGTTCGTACAATGAGCAGTTCTTC. Protein sequence: CSVATSGGSYNEQFF.

This clone was detected a few times. The rearrangement uses TRBV20-1 and TRBJ1-1; D call uncertain. Germline values: CDR1 DFQATT, CDR2 SNEGSKA (reference sequence). V lost 5 bases to trimming and J lost 8 bases, with 12 bases between them. CDR3 length: 11 amino acids. The CDR3 here is CSAPKGMEAFF. CDR3 DNA sequence: TGCAGTGCTCCGAAAGGGATGGAAGCTTTCTTT.

This sequence joins TRBV11-2 and TRBJ2-2; D is possibly TRBD1 or TRBD2 (5 bases each). This CDR3 comprises 15 residues. Germline assignment: CDR1 SGHAT and CDR2 FQNNGV. Trimming took off 1 base at V and 6 bases at J, with 12 bases between the two ends. This CDR3 is CASSLGDRVAGELFF. In DNA, the CDR3 is TGTGCCAGCAGCTTAGGGGACCGAGTAGCCGGGGAGCTGTTTTTT. Looking up the rest from reference TRBV11-2 and TRBJ2-2 gives the full variable domain: EAGVAQSPRYKIIEKRQSVAFWCNPISGHATLYWYQQILGQGPKLLIQFQNNGVVDDSQLPKDRFSAERLKGVDSTLKIQPAKLEDSAVYLCASSLGDRVAGELFFGEGSRLTVL.

The gene calls are TRBV30 and TRBJ1-2; perhaps TRBD1 as D (5 bases). Looked up from germline, CDR1 is GTSNPN and CDR2 is SVGIG (reference sequence). The V gene lost 3 bases and the J gene lost 10 bases, with 12 bases spanning the gap. This CDR3 has 11 residues. CDR3 in DNA: TGTGCCTGGAGGGGACTGACAGACTACACCTTC. Its protein is CAWRGLTDYTF.

V gene TRBV25-1 combines with J gene TRBJ2-7, with no clear D. Germline V gene lookup returns CDR1 MGHDK and CDR2 SYGVNS. Trimming stripped 6 bases from V and 0 bases from J, with 6 bases between. This CDR3 is built from 12 residues. CDR3 sequence: CASRKTSYEQYF. The CDR3 bases are TGTGCCAGCAGGAAAACCTCCTACGAGCAGTACTTC.

In DNA form, the CDR3 reads TGCGCCAGCAGCACGGGGACTAGCGGGGGGGCAGATACGCAGTATTTT. It is translated as CASSTGTSGGADTQYF. The chain is built from TRBV5-1 and TRBJ2-3; 16 nucleotides align to TRBD2. V was pared by 4 bases and J by 4 bases, with 3 bases of the junction left unmatched. Germline V CDR1 and CDR2: SGHRS, YFSETQ. The CDR3 is 16 residues long.